This is a list of T cell receptor beta chains from one sample in a study of T cells in Graves' hyperthyroidism and ophthalmopathy. MiXCR, applied by TCRdb to the multiplex PCR reads, yields one record per CDR3 protein. The sample has approximately 600,000 distinct CDR3 sequences; about a sixth are singletons. The material sequenced was blood. The receptors come from a woman aged 30 to 39 with Graves' hyperthyroidism. Both conserved end residues are part of each CDR3. The order of the fields is V gene, D gene, clone size, J gene, CDR3 protein, CDR3 DNA. D genes are given only for firm matches. Size tells how often a clone was seen (once, few, many) or the class of an expanded clone, and some rows leave it out.

V gene: TRBV30
D gene: .
clone size: many
J gene: TRBJ1-5
CDR3 protein: CAWSVGLGGNQPQHF
CDR3 DNA: TGTGCCTGGAGTGTGGGTTTGGGCGGGAATCAGCCCCAGCATTTT

V gene: TRBV4-1
D gene: .
clone size: .
J gene: TRBJ1-1
CDR3 protein: CASSQGQDNTEAFF
CDR3 DNA: TGCGCCAGCAGCCAAGGACAGGATAACACTGAAGCTTTCTTT

V gene: TRBV4-2
D gene: .
clone size: few
J gene: TRBJ2-5
CDR3 protein: CASSRDTEETQYF
CDR3 DNA: TGTGCCAGCAGCCGGGACACCGAAGAGACCCAGTACTTC

V gene: TRBV6-1
D gene: TRBD2
clone size: many
J gene: TRBJ2-5
CDR3 protein: CASTLAGGRAETQYF
CDR3 DNA: TGTGCCAGCACATTGGCGGGAGGGCGAGCAGAGACCCAGTACTTC

V gene: TRBV20-1
D gene: TRBD2
clone size: .
J gene: TRBJ2-6
CDR3 protein: CSARAGGPSGANVLTF
CDR3 DNA: TGCAGTGCTAGGGCGGGAGGGCCTTCCGGGGCCAACGTCCTGACTTTC

V gene: TRBV10-3
D gene: .
clone size: .
J gene: TRBJ2-2
CDR3 protein: CAISESIANTGELFF
CDR3 DNA: TGTGCCATCAGTGAGTCGATAGCAAACACCGGGGAGCTGTTTTTT

V gene: TRBV6-1
D gene: TRBD2
clone size: many
J gene: TRBJ2-7
CDR3 protein: CASSTLRDYLREQYF
CDR3 DNA: TGTGCCAGCAGTACGCTCCGGGACTACCTGCGCGAGCAGTACTTC

V gene: TRBV28
D gene: TRBD2
clone size: many
J gene: TRBJ2-1
CDR3 protein: CASSYRGLANEQFF
CDR3 DNA: TGTGCCAGCAGCTACCGAGGACTAGCCAATGAGCAGTTCTTC

V gene: TRBV20-1
D gene: .
clone size: few
J gene: TRBJ2-7
CDR3 protein: CSARDRGSGYEQYF
CDR3 DNA: TGCAGTGCTAGAGATCGCGGCTCGGGGTACGAGCAGTACTTC

V gene: TRBV13
D gene: TRBD2
clone size: many
J gene: TRBJ2-1
CDR3 protein: CASSYGTSADSSYNEQFF
CDR3 DNA: TGTGCCAGCAGTTATGGGACTAGCGCGGATAGCTCCTACAATGAGCAGTTCTTC

V gene: TRBV5-6
D gene: .
clone size: .
J gene: TRBJ2-7
CDR3 protein: CASSLGAKAYEQYF
CDR3 DNA: TGTGCCAGCAGCTTGGGGGCCAAAGCCTACGAGCAGTACTTC

V gene: TRBV6-2/TRBV6-3
D gene: .
clone size: few
J gene: TRBJ2-2
CDR3 protein: CAVRNRHTGELFF
CDR3 DNA: TGTGCCGTAAGAAACAGACACACCGGGGAGCTGTTTTTT

V gene: TRBV30
D gene: .
clone size: many
J gene: TRBJ2-1
CDR3 protein: CAWSSGGSRDEQFF
CDR3 DNA: TGTGCCTGGAGCAGCGGAGGGTCGAGGGATGAGCAGTTCTTC

V gene: TRBV5-1
D gene: .
clone size: few
J gene: TRBJ1-3
CDR3 protein: CASSLGTVSSGNTIYF
CDR3 DNA: TGCGCCAGCAGCTTGGGGACAGTGAGCTCTGGAAACACCATATATTTT

V gene: TRBV20-1
D gene: TRBD1
clone size: few
J gene: TRBJ1-2
CDR3 protein: CSAGDSAYYGYTF
CDR3 DNA: TGCAGTGCTGGGGACAGCGCCTACTATGGCTACACCTTC

V gene: TRBV7-9
D gene: TRBD2
clone size: many
J gene: TRBJ2-1
CDR3 protein: CASSSVTSGADNEQFF
CDR3 DNA: TGTGCCAGCAGCTCAGTGACTAGCGGGGCGGACAATGAGCAGTTCTTC

V gene: TRBV30
D gene: .
clone size: few
J gene: TRBJ2-1
CDR3 protein: CAWSVTDNEQFF
CDR3 DNA: TGTGCCTGGAGCGTAACAGACAATGAGCAGTTCTTC

V gene: TRBV12-3/TRBV12-4
D gene: .
clone size: few
J gene: TRBJ1-2
CDR3 protein: CASSFGTPDYGYTF
CDR3 DNA: TGTGCCAGCAGTTTTGGAACACCCGACTATGGCTACACCTTC

V gene: TRBV20-1
D gene: .
clone size: few
J gene: TRBJ1-2
CDR3 protein: CSARTGGTHYGYTF
CDR3 DNA: TGCAGTGCTAGAACGGGGGGGACCCACTATGGCTACACCTTC

V gene: TRBV27
D gene: TRBD1
clone size: once
J gene: TRBJ1-2
CDR3 protein: CASSFAGTGSGYTF
CDR3 DNA: TGTGCCAGCAGTTTCGCAGGGACAGGGAGTGGCTACACCTTC

V gene: TRBV24-1
D gene: .
clone size: few
J gene: TRBJ2-5
CDR3 protein: CATSDLSEKETQYF
CDR3 DNA: TGTGCCACCAGTGATTTGTCCGAGAAAGAGACCCAGTACTTC

V gene: TRBV11-2
D gene: .
clone size: many
J gene: TRBJ2-3
CDR3 protein: CASSLLGRAPPDTQYF
CDR3 DNA: TGTGCCAGCAGCTTATTAGGGCGGGCCCCCCCCGATACGCAGTATTTT

V gene: TRBV5-4
D gene: .
clone size: once
J gene: TRBJ1-6
CDR3 protein: CASSTSQGDYNSPLHF
CDR3 DNA: TGTGCCAGCAGCACTTCACAGGGTGATTATAATTCACCCCTCCACTTT

V gene: TRBV7-6
D gene: .
clone size: .
J gene: TRBJ2-1
CDR3 protein: CASSLVGGSVSNEQFF
CDR3 DNA: TGTGCCAGCAGCTTAGTAGGGGGGAGTGTCAGCAATGAGCAGTTCTTC

V gene: TRBV28
D gene: .
clone size: many
J gene: TRBJ2-5
CDR3 protein: CASSLTARGQTQYF
CDR3 DNA: TGTGCCAGCAGCCTGACAGCTAGAGGGCAGACCCAGTACTTC

V gene: TRBV29-1
D gene: TRBD2
clone size: many
J gene: TRBJ2-3
CDR3 protein: CSVEDPGLAELTDTQYF
CDR3 DNA: TGCAGCGTTGAAGATCCGGGACTAGCGGAACTCACAGATACGCAGTATTTT

V gene: TRBV10-1
D gene: .
clone size: .
J gene: TRBJ1-2
CDR3 protein: CASSESRHGNGGYTF
CDR3 DNA: TGCGCCAGCAGTGAGTCGCGACACGGGAACGGTGGCTACACCTTC

V gene: TRBV20-1
D gene: .
clone size: many
J gene: TRBJ1-1
CDR3 protein: CSARENTEAFF
CDR3 DNA: TGCAGTGCTAGGGAGAACACTGAAGCTTTCTTT

V gene: TRBV28
D gene: TRBD2
clone size: many
J gene: TRBJ2-1
CDR3 protein: CASATSGMYNEQFF
CDR3 DNA: TGTGCCAGCGCGACTAGCGGAATGTACAATGAGCAGTTCTTC

V gene: TRBV9
D gene: TRBD2
clone size: .
J gene: TRBJ2-7
CDR3 protein: CASSPGLAGRQYF
CDR3 DNA: TGTGCCAGCAGTCCGGGACTAGCGGGTCGGCAGTACTTC

V gene: TRBV7-2
D gene: .
clone size: many
J gene: TRBJ2-1
CDR3 protein: CASSPRMSGAYYNEQFF
CDR3 DNA: TGTGCCAGCAGCCCTCGTATGTCGGGAGCGTACTACAATGAGCAGTTCTTC

V gene: TRBV20-1
D gene: .
clone size: few
J gene: TRBJ1-5
CDR3 protein: CSARATNQPQHF
CDR3 DNA: TGCAGTGCTAGAGCTACAAATCAGCCCCAGCATTTT

V gene: TRBV2
D gene: .
clone size: many
J gene: TRBJ2-3
CDR3 protein: CASSDLRPEDTQYF
CDR3 DNA: TGTGCCAGCAGTGATCTACGGCCGGAAGATACGCAGTATTTT

V gene: TRBV6-2/TRBV6-3
D gene: .
clone size: many
J gene: TRBJ1-2
CDR3 protein: CASTIVAAEGYTF
CDR3 DNA: TGTGCCAGCACGATCGTGGCTGCTGAGGGCTACACCTTC

V gene: TRBV12-3/TRBV12-4
D gene: TRBD2
clone size: many
J gene: TRBJ2-3
CDR3 protein: CASSVGREGTDTQYF
CDR3 DNA: TGTGCCAGCAGCGTAGGACGGGAGGGGACAGATACGCAGTATTTT

V gene: TRBV19
D gene: TRBD2
clone size: few
J gene: TRBJ2-7
CDR3 protein: CASSGTSGRRYEQYF
CDR3 DNA: TGTGCCAGTTCCGGGACTAGCGGGAGAAGGTACGAGCAGTACTTC

V gene: TRBV18
D gene: TRBD1
clone size: many
J gene: TRBJ1-5
CDR3 protein: CASSPQAGGAEPQHF
CDR3 DNA: TGTGCCAGCTCACCACAGGCAGGGGGCGCGGAGCCCCAGCATTTT

V gene: TRBV25-1
D gene: TRBD2
clone size: few
J gene: TRBJ2-5
CDR3 protein: CASSVTLAGAGETQYF
CDR3 DNA: TGTGCCAGCAGTGTTACTTTAGCGGGAGCGGGGGAGACCCAGTACTTC

V gene: TRBV27
D gene: .
clone size: .
J gene: TRBJ1-2
CDR3 protein: CASSFSGTYYGYTF
CDR3 DNA: TGTGCCAGCAGTTTTTCGGGCACATACTATGGCTACACCTTC

V gene: TRBV20-1
D gene: TRBD2
clone size: .
J gene: TRBJ2-3
CDR3 protein: CSAPLAGGSTDTQYF
CDR3 DNA: TGCAGTGCTCCCCTAGCGGGAGGTAGCACAGATACGCAGTATTTT

V gene: TRBV5-1
D gene: TRBD1
clone size: many
J gene: TRBJ2-7
CDR3 protein: CASSPRQGNNEQYF
CDR3 DNA: TGCGCCAGCAGCCCCCGACAGGGTAACAACGAGCAGTACTTC

V gene: TRBV7-9
D gene: TRBD2
clone size: many
J gene: TRBJ2-5
CDR3 protein: CASSPIGREGATQYF
CDR3 DNA: TGTGCCAGCAGCCCCATCGGGAGGGAAGGGGCGACCCAGTACTTC

V gene: TRBV6-2/TRBV6-3
D gene: TRBD2
clone size: .
J gene: TRBJ2-3
CDR3 protein: CASRGLAGPKGSDTQYF
CDR3 DNA: TGTGCCAGCAGGGGACTAGCGGGCCCTAAGGGGTCAGATACGCAGTATTTT

V gene: TRBV6-2/TRBV6-3
D gene: TRBD1
clone size: .
J gene: TRBJ1-1
CDR3 protein: CARTTQGATEAFF
CDR3 DNA: TGTGCCCGCACTACACAGGGGGCAACTGAAGCTTTCTTT

V gene: TRBV2
D gene: TRBD1
clone size: many
J gene: TRBJ1-1
CDR3 protein: CASRPLVGRGLAFF
CDR3 DNA: TGTGCCAGCAGACCCCTGGTTGGCAGGGGGTTGGCTTTCTTT

V gene: TRBV28
D gene: TRBD2
clone size: many
J gene: TRBJ2-5
CDR3 protein: CASSRGGYETQYF
CDR3 DNA: TGTGCCAGCAGTAGGGGAGGGTACGAGACCCAGTACTTC

V gene: TRBV3-1
D gene: TRBD2
clone size: few
J gene: TRBJ2-3
CDR3 protein: CASSHPLGLAGGGDTQYF
CDR3 DNA: TGTGCCAGCAGCCATCCCTTGGGACTAGCGGGAGGAGGAGATACGCAGTATTTT

V gene: TRBV7-6
D gene: .
clone size: many
J gene: TRBJ2-3
CDR3 protein: CASSRTDTDTQYF
CDR3 DNA: TGTGCCAGCAGCAGGACAGACACAGATACGCAGTATTTT

V gene: TRBV2
D gene: .
clone size: many
J gene: TRBJ2-5
CDR3 protein: CASSGGEIGETQYF
CDR3 DNA: TGTGCCAGCAGTGGAGGGGAGATTGGTGAGACCCAGTACTTC

V gene: TRBV12-3/TRBV12-4
D gene: TRBD1
clone size: .
J gene: TRBJ1-3
CDR3 protein: CASSRTGGGNTIYF
CDR3 DNA: TGTGCCAGCAGTCGGACAGGGGGTGGAAACACCATATATTTT

V gene: TRBV3-1
D gene: .
clone size: .
J gene: TRBJ1-6
CDR3 protein: CASSQEDRDLDSPLHF
CDR3 DNA: TGTGCCAGCAGCCAAGAGGACAGAGACCTTGATTCACCCCTCCACTTT

V gene: TRBV29-1
D gene: TRBD2
clone size: few
J gene: TRBJ2-3
CDR3 protein: CSVEDLEGRADTQYF
CDR3 DNA: TGCAGCGTTGAAGATCTGGAGGGGAGGGCAGATACGCAGTATTTT

V gene: TRBV2
D gene: .
clone size: few
J gene: TRBJ2-1
CDR3 protein: CASSEERLRGNEQFF
CDR3 DNA: TGTGCCAGCAGTGAAGAACGGCTGAGGGGCAATGAGCAGTTCTTC

V gene: TRBV20-1
D gene: TRBD2
clone size: .
J gene: TRBJ2-7
CDR3 protein: CSATSGTYEQYF
CDR3 DNA: TGCAGTGCAACTAGCGGGACCTACGAGCAGTACTTC

V gene: TRBV3-2
D gene: .
clone size: few
J gene: TRBJ2-7
CDR3 protein: CASSHASFSYEQYF
CDR3 DNA: TGTGCCAGCAGCCACGCTAGCTTCTCCTACGAGCAGTACTTC

V gene: TRBV20-1
D gene: .
clone size: many
J gene: TRBJ2-7
CDR3 protein: CSAPNPTRSDYEQYF
CDR3 DNA: TGCAGTGCTCCCAATCCGACTAGATCGGACTACGAGCAGTACTTC

V gene: TRBV7-2
D gene: TRBD2
clone size: many
J gene: TRBJ2-3
CDR3 protein: CASSLVGTSGRAGTDTQYF
CDR3 DNA: TGTGCCAGCAGCTTAGTGGGGACTAGCGGGAGGGCCGGCACAGATACGCAGTATTTT